Listed here are 13 T cell receptor beta chains from one sample, sequenced in a study of cytomegalovirus exposure and HLA in healthy donors. Researchers ran the PCR with 60 Vbeta and 13 Jbeta primers. The data were produced by immunoSEQ multiplex PCR, yet TCRdb's version contains in-frame clones alone and is incomplete. The sample has more than 100,000 clones, approximately 10% seen once. Sequenced input: PBMCs. These receptors originate from a woman in her 40s in good health and CMV-seropositive.

This sequence joins TRBV9 and TRBJ1-3, with TRBD1 matching over 7 bases. The CDR3 extends over 16 amino acids. Germline V CDR1 and CDR2: SGDLS, YYNGEE. The V and J ends lost 4 bases and 1 base, in that order; junction bases with no gene match: 8. CDR3 protein: CASSHRTGESGNTIYF. CDR3 coding DNA: TGTGCCAGCAGCCACCGCACAGGGGAGTCTGGAAACACCATATATTTT.

The chain uses TRBV12-5 and TRBJ2-7; tentative D call: TRBD2 (6 bases). CDR1 LGHNT and CDR2 FRNRAP come from the germline V gene. V was trimmed by 5 bases and J by 7 bases, leaving 15 bases between them. This CDR3 comprises 13 residues. In DNA, the CDR3 is TGTGCTAGTGGTCCTAGGACGGAGGGAGAGCAGTACTTC. Protein product: CASGPRTEGEQYF.

The J gene is TRBJ2-7, the V gene TRBV7-6; TRBD1 might be the D (5 bases). Per germline, CDR1 SGHVS and CDR2 FNYEAQ. Trimming took off 5 bases at V and 0 bases at J, with 17 bases between the two ends. This CDR3 is 16 amino acids long. CDR3 sequence reads: CASSPMTAPHSYEQYF. CDR3 DNA sequence: TGTGCCAGCAGCCCAATGACAGCTCCTCACTCCTACGAGCAGTACTTC. The full variable domain, its missing parts supplied by reference TRBV7-6 and TRBJ2-7, is GAGVSQSPRYKVTKRGQDVALRCDPISGHVSLYWYRQALGQGPEFLTYFNYEAQQDKSGLPNDRFSAERPEGSISTLTIQRTEQRDSAMYRCASSPMTAPHSYEQYFGPGTRLTVT.

This chain uses TRBV19 with TRBJ1-2; D not resolved. The CDR3 runs 15 residues. V was pared by 3 bases and J by 4 bases, with 15 bases between. In germline, CDR1 is LNHDA, CDR2 SQIVND (reference sequence). The CDR3 nucleotides read TGTGCCAGTAGTATCCGCCCAACCCCGGGCTATGGCTACACCTTC. Translated, it gives CASSIRPTPGYGYTF.

In this sample, this clone turned up a few times. The chain recombines TRBV19 with TRBJ2-4; 8 positions match TRBD1. Germline CDR1 LNHDA, CDR2 SQIVND (reference sequence). Germline trimming cut 0 bases from V and 3 bases from J; bases unmatched to any gene: 7. The CDR3 is 17 amino acids. CDR3 loop: CASSIEGRGRSKNIQYF. CDR3 DNA sequence: TGTGCCAGTAGTATAGAGGGCAGGGGGCGCAGCAAAAACATTCAGTACTTC.

This clone was seen only a few times. The rearrangement links TRBV6-5 to TRBJ2-1, with 12 bases lining up with TRBD2. This CDR3 region has 16 residues. CDR1 is MNHEY, CDR2 SVGAGI, per germline. Trimming at V came to 2 bases and at J to 3 bases, leaving 2 bases not matched to a gene. CDR3 nucleotides: TGTGCCAGCAGTTACCGGGGACTAGCGGGCTACAATGAGCAGTTCTTC. Translating it yields CASSYRGLAGYNEQFF.

The chain carries TRBV5-6 and TRBJ1-1; 8 bases map to TRBD1. The V gene end was trimmed by 4 bases and the J gene end by 1 base; junction bases not matched to a gene: 6. Germline V lookup: CDR1 SGHDT, CDR2 YYEEEE. CDR3 length: 15 amino acids. The CDR3 DNA sequence: TGTGCCAGCAGCATCGACAGGGGAAGGAACACTGAAGCTTTCTTT. As protein: CASSIDRGRNTEAFF.

The table lists this clone with a few counts. The J gene is TRBJ1-1, the V gene TRBV11-2, with D uncertain. The CDR3 is made up of 13 amino acids. V lost 5 bases, J lost 3 bases, and 10 bases lay in between. The germline CDR1 and CDR2 sequences are SGHAT and FQNNGV. The CDR3 DNA is TGTGCCAGCAGCAACCTGGAGTACACTGAAGCTTTCTTT. It translates to CASSNLEYTEAFF.

Only a few counts were recorded for this clone. The genes are TRBV5-1 and TRBJ1-6; no clear D gene. The CDR3 extends over 15 amino acids. In germline, CDR1 is SGHRS, CDR2 YFSETQ. V shed 4 bases and J shed 8 bases, with 16 bases lying between them. CDR3 sequence: CASSLQGLGDSPLHF. CDR3 coding DNA: TGCGCCAGCAGCCTACAAGGACTTGGCGATTCACCCCTCCACTTT.

This chain uses TRBV7-2 with TRBJ1-2; 7 bases are shared with TRBD1. J gave up 4 bases and V 6 bases, and 8 bases lay outside the gene matches. CDR3 length equals 14 residues. Germline CDR1 SGHTA, CDR2 FQGNSA. The CDR3, as DNA: TGTGCCAGCAGTCTCGGGACAGACGTCTATGGCTACACCTTC. Translation: CASSLGTDVYGYTF. Looking up the rest from reference TRBV7-2 and TRBJ1-2 gives the full variable domain: GAGVSQSPSNKVTEKGKDVELRCDPISGHTALYWYRQSLGQGLEFLIYFQGNSAPDKSGLPSDRFSAERTGGSVSTLTIQRTQQEDSAVYLCASSLGTDVYGYTFGSGTRLTVV.

The V gene is TRBV6-1, the J gene TRBJ2-1; TRBD1 is a possible D gene (6 bases). The CDR3 loop spans 15 amino acids. The germline V gene encodes CDR1 MNHNS and CDR2 SASEGT. The V and J ends lost 4 bases and 3 bases respectively, with 13 bases between them. CDR3 coding DNA: TGTGCCAGCAGTGGACCAGGGGAGTACTACAATGAGCAGTTCTTC. This gives the protein CASSGPGEYYNEQFF.

The V and J genes are TRBV5-5 and TRBJ2-3; 10 bases are shared with TRBD2. The CDR3 is 15 amino acids. Germline-derived CDR1 and CDR2 are SGHKS and YYEKEE (reference sequence). Losses at the gene ends were 0 bases for V and 3 bases for J; bases not matched to a gene: 1. DNA for the CDR3: TGTGCCAGCAGCTTGGAACTAGCGGGGACAGATACGCAGTATTTT. This translates into CASSLELAGTDTQYF.

V is TRBV7-2 and J is TRBJ2-5; 8 nucleotides match TRBD1. CDR1 and CDR2 (germline): SGHTA, FQGNSA. V lost 3 bases and J lost 5; bases outside the gene matches: 8. This CDR3 comprises 15 residues. The CDR3 DNA reads as TGTGCCAGCAGCTTCCAGGGCAGGGGGCAGGAGACCCAGTACTTC. As protein: CASSFQGRGQETQYF.